This passage covers 7 T cell receptor beta chains from one sample sequenced in a study of response to subunit inactivated influenza vaccine. TCRdb fed the RT-PCR reads into MiXCR, producing one record per CDR3 protein. The sample includes approximately 250,000 distinct CDR3 sequences, more than 10% of them seen just once. This specimen consisted of non-naive T cells sorted from PBMCs, obtained less than 15 days before vaccination. Receptor source: a man in his fifties who received an inactivated influenza vaccine.

CDR3 in amino acids: CASRFRLAGTYEQYF. DNA for the CDR3: TGTGCCAGCAGATTCCGACTAGCGGGTACCTACGAGCAGTACTTC. V is TRBV7-2 and J is TRBJ2-7; 10 nucleotides line up with TRBD2. Trimming at V came to 6 bases and at J to 2 bases, leaving 7 bases not matched to a gene. The length of the CDR3 is 15 residues. Germline CDR1 SGHTA, CDR2 FQGNSA.

The chain uses TRBV1 and TRBJ2-7; the table assigns TRBD2, which was not confirmed against the DNA. TRBV1 is assigned pseudogene status. The CDR3 covers 15 residues. The CDR3, as DNA: TGCACCAGCAGCCAAGAACGGGGCCCCTCCTACGAGCAGTACTTC. Its translation is CTSSQERGPSYEQYF.

V gene TRBV5-1 combines with J gene TRBJ2-3; 15 bases are a match to TRBD2. V shed 4 bases and J 5 bases; nucleotides not matched to a gene: 5. CDR1 SGHRS and CDR2 YFSETQ come from the germline V gene. The CDR3 consists of 16 residues. In DNA, the CDR3 is TGCGCCAGCAGCGCCGGGACTAGCGGGGGGAGAGATACGCAGTATTTT. This translates into CASSAGTSGGRDTQYF.

This clonotype was found a few times. The V call is TRBV27, the J call TRBJ1-5; D gene unclear. V was clipped by 7 bases and J by 7 bases, with 14 bases between them. The CDR3 sequence is 13 residues long. Looked up from germline, CDR1 is MNHEY and CDR2 is SMNVEV (reference sequence). The CDR3 region has the DNA TGTGCCAGCACGACAAATATTGGACAGCCCCAGCATTTT. It encodes CASTTNIGQPQHF.

A few counts support this clonotype. The rearrangement uses TRBV20-1 and TRBJ2-7; D ambiguous. The V gene lost 2 bases and the J gene lost 7 bases, with 6 bases spanning the gap. This CDR3 has 10 amino acids. In germline, CDR1 is DFQATT, CDR2 SNEGSKA (reference sequence). The CDR3 DNA reads as TGCAGTGCTAGAATGAGTGAGCAGTACTTC. Its protein product is CSARMSEQYF.

This sequence joins TRBV3-1 and TRBJ2-7; no firm D call. Germline assignment: CDR1 LGHDT and CDR2 YNNKEL (reference sequence). The V gene lost 5 bases and the J gene lost 4 bases, with 9 bases spanning the gap. The CDR3 is 12 residues long. The CDR3 reads CASSDHLYEQYF. In DNA form, the CDR3 reads TGTGCCAGCAGCGACCATTTATACGAGCAGTACTTC.

This clonotype was seen a few times. The chain uses TRBV20-1 and TRBJ1-1, with no clear D. This CDR3 is 12 amino acids long. The germline V gene has CDR1 DFQATT and CDR2 SNEGSKA (reference sequence). V lost 3 bases and J lost 0, with 5 bases in between. This CDR3 reads CSASLVNTEAFF. The CDR3 DNA follows: TGCAGTGCTAGTCTAGTGAACACTGAAGCTTTCTTT.